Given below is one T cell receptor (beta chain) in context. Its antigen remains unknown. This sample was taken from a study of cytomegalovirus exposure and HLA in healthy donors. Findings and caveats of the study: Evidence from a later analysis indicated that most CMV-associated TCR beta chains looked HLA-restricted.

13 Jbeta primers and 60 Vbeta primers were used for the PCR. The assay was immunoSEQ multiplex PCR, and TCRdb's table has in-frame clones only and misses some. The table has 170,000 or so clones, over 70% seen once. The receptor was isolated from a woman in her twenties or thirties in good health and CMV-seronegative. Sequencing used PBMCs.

Here the CDR3 DNA reads TGTGCCAGCAGCTTCCGGACAGGCGGGACTGAAGCTTTCTTT. Translated: CASSFRTGGTEAFF. J is TRBJ1-1 and V is TRBV11-2; 7 bases map to TRBD1. The germline CDR1 and CDR2 sequences are SGHAT and FQNNGV. This CDR3 comprises 14 residues. V shed 3 bases and J 5 bases; nucleotides not matched to a gene: 6. The full variable domain, in which reference TRBV11-2 and TRBJ1-1 provide the parts outside the CDR3, is EAGVAQSPRYKIIEKRQSVAFWCNPISGHATLYWYQQILGQGPKLLIQFQNNGVVDDSQLPKDRFSAERLKGVDSTLKIQPAKLEDSAVYLCASSFRTGGTEAFFGQGTRLTVV.